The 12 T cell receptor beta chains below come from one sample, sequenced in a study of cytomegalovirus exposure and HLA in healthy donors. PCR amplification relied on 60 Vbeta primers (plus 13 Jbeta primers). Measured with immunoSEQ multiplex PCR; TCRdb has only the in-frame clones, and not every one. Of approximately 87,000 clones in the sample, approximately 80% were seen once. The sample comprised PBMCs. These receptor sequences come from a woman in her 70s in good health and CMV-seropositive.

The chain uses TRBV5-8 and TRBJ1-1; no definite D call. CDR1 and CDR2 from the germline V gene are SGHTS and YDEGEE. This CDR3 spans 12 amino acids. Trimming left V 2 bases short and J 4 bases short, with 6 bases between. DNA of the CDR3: TGTGCCAGCAGCTTCCGGGGCACTGAAGCTTTCTTT. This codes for CASSFRGTEAFF.

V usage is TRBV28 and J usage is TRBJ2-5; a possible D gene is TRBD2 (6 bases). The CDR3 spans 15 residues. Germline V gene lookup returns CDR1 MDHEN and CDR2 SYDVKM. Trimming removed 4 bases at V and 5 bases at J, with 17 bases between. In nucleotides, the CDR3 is TGTGCCAGCAGTTCCACCGTAACTAGCCGTGAGACCCAGTACTTC. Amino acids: CASSSTVTSRETQYF.

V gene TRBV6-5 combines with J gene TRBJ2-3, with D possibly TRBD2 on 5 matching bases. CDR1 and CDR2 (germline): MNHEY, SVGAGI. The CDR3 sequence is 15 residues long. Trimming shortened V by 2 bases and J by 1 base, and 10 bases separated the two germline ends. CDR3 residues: CASSYTGSGTDTQYF. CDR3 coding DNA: TGTGCCAGCAGTTACACCGGTAGCGGCACAGATACGCAGTATTTT.

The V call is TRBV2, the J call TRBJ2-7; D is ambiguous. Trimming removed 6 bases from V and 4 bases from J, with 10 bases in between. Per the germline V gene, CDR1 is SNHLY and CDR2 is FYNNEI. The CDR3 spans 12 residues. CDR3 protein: CASSRHRYEQYF. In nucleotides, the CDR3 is TGTGCCAGCAGCCGACACAGATACGAGCAGTACTTC. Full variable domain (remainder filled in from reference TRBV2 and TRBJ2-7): EPEVTQTPSHQVTQMGQEVILRCVPISNHLYFYWYRQILGQKVEFLVSFYNNEISEKSEIFDDQFSVERPDGSNFTLKIRSTKLEDSAMYFCASSRHRYEQYFGPGTRLTVT.

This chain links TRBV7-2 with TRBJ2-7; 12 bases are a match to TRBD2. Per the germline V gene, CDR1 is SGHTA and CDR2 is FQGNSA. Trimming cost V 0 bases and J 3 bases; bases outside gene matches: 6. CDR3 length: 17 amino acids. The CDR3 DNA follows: TGTGCCAGCAGCTTAGCGGCTAGCGGGAGGGCCCTCTACGAGCAGTACTTC. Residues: CASSLAASGRALYEQYF. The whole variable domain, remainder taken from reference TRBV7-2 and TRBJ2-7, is GAGVSQSPSNKVTEKGKDVELRCDPISGHTALYWYRQSLGQGLEFLIYFQGNSAPDKSGLPSDRFSAERTGGSVSTLTIQRTQQEDSAVYLCASSLAASGRALYEQYFGPGTRLTVT.

The CDR3 coding sequence is TGTGCCAGCAACGGCGGGGAATCCTACAATGAGCAGTTCTTC. This codes for CASNGGESYNEQFF. V usage is TRBV21-1 and J usage is TRBJ2-1; TRBD2, as called in the table, went unchecked against the DNA. TRBV21-1 is annotated as a pseudogene. This CDR3 has 14 residues.

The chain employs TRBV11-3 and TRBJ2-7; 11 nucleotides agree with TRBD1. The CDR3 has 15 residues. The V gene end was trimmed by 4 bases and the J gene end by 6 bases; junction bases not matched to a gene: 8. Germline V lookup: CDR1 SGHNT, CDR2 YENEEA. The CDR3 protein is CASSSSRTGGGEQYF. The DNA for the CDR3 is TGTGCCAGCAGCTCGTCCAGGACAGGGGGCGGCGAGCAGTACTTC.

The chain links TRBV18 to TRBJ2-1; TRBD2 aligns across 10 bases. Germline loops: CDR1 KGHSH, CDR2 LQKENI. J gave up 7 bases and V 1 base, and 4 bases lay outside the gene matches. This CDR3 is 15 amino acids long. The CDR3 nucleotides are TGTGCCAGCTCACCACGCCTAGCGGGAGATAATGAGCAGTTCTTC. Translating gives CASSPRLAGDNEQFF.

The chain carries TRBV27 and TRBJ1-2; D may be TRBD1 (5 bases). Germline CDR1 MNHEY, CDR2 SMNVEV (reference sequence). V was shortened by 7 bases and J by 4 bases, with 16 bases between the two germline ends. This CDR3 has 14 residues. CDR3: CASTWTQYFYGYTF. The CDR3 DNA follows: TGTGCCAGCACCTGGACACAATATTTCTATGGCTACACCTTC.

This CDR3 is CASSGDQGFSPLHF. The DNA of the CDR3 is TGTGCCAGCAGCGGCGATCAGGGTTTCTCACCCCTCCACTTT. The V and J genes are TRBV9 and TRBJ1-6; maybe TRBD1 (5 bases). Deletions cut 3 bases from V and 10 bases from J, with 14 bases between. The CDR3 runs 14 residues. The germline gives CDR1 SGDLS, CDR2 YYNGEE.

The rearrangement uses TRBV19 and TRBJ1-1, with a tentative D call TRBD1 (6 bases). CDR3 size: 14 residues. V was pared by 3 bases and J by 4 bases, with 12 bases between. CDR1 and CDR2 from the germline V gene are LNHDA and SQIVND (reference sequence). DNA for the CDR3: TGTGCCAGTAGTATGATGGGGGCTGGCACTGAAGCTTTCTTT. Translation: CASSMMGAGTEAFF.

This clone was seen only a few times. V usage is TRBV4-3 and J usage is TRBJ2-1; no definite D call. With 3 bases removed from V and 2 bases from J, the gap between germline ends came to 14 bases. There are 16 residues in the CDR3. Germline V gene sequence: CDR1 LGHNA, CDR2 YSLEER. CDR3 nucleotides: TGCGCCAGCAGCCAGTACAAGCAGGTGACCTACAATGAGCAGTTCTTC. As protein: CASSQYKQVTYNEQFF.